This TCR beta chain was observed in a study of blood T cell repertoires in COVID-19. In the study overall: T cells, B-cell-depleted T cells, or PBMCs supplied cDNA or gDNA.

The V and J ends lost 1 base and 6 bases, in that order; junction bases with no gene match: 3. The CDR3 is 16 amino acids. CDR1 MGHRA and CDR2 YSYEKL come from the germline V gene. Participant age was 18 to 89 years, and participants resided in fewer than 25 US areas. Per the original data handling: For nucleated cells, counts were estimated from reference gene primer amplification. The assay was immunoSEQ multiplex PCR, and TCRdb's table has in-frame clones only and misses some. The V and J calls and the clone size are those of that table, but D and trimming were determined from the DNA. The profile shows 150,000 to 200,000 clones, about 77% of them singletons.

This chain uses TRBV4-1 with TRBJ2-1, with 13 bases identical to TRBD2. This sequence was found in a woman aged 50 to 65 with acute COVID-19. Sample: PBMCs or T cells enriched from blood (not recorded which). The CDR3, as DNA: TGCGCCAGCAGCCAAGGACTAGCGGGGGGCATCAATGAGCAGTTCTTC. Protein product: CASSQGLAGGINEQFF.